These 11 T cell receptor beta chains share one sample of origin, sequenced in a study of technical replicates of blood from a handful of donors. TCRdb's table, derived via immunoSEQ multiplex PCR, lists solely in-frame clones and lacks some. Of 72,000 or so clones in the sample, approximately 94% were seen once. Input material: T cells isolated from PBMCs. Receptors were obtained from a human donor in good health.

The rearrangement links TRBV19 to TRBJ1-5, with TRBD1 as a possible D gene (6 bases). The V gene's germline CDR1 is LNHDA and CDR2 SQIVND (reference sequence). The V end was cut by 5 bases, the J end by 4 bases, with 9 bases between. This CDR3 has 13 residues. Here the CDR3 DNA reads TGTGCCAGTAGTGAGGACAGAAATCAGCCCCAGCATTTT. Its translation: CASSEDRNQPQHF.

The rearrangement uses TRBV7-2 and TRBJ2-7; TRBD2 matches 9 bases. Unmatched junction bases numbered 6, after V lost 1 base and J lost 11 bases. The germline V gene encodes CDR1 SGHTA and CDR2 FQGNSA. This CDR3 region has 13 residues. CDR3 in DNA: TGTGCCAGCAGCTTAGGGCGGGAGGGCCGGAAGTACTTC. Amino acid sequence: CASSLGREGRKYF.

The chain is built from TRBV6-1 and TRBJ2-5; 8 nucleotides line up with TRBD2. Germline lookup yields CDR1 MNHNS and CDR2 SASEGT. The CDR3 is made up of 14 amino acids. The junction had 3 bases not matched to a gene; V was cut back by 2 bases and J by 4 bases. In DNA form, the CDR3 reads TGTGCCAGCAGTGAACTCCTAGCGGGAGAGACCCAGTACTTC. This encodes CASSELLAGETQYF.

The chain couples TRBV30 to TRBJ2-1; no definite D call. This CDR3 comprises 13 residues. V lost 6 bases to trimming and J lost 4 bases, with 13 bases between them. The germline V gene has CDR1 GTSNPN and CDR2 SVGIG (reference sequence). CDR3 sequence reads: CACTETDYNEQFF. In DNA, the CDR3 is TGTGCCTGCACCGAAACAGATTACAATGAGCAGTTCTTC.

The chain carries TRBV7-3 and TRBJ2-1; 8 positions match TRBD2. This CDR3 has 16 amino acids. Germline V CDR1 and CDR2: SGHTA, FQGTGA. The junction had 6 bases not matched to a gene; V was cut back by 5 bases and J by 0 bases. CDR3 in DNA: TGTGCCAGCAGCATAAGAGCGGGAGACTCCTACAATGAGCAGTTCTTC. It codes for CASSIRAGDSYNEQFF.

The genes are TRBV9 and TRBJ2-3; no clear D gene. Per germline, CDR1 SGDLS and CDR2 YYNGEE. Trimming pared 1 base from V and 0 bases from J, leaving 18 bases between. The CDR3 contains 18 residues. CDR3 region: CASSVMGFLGISTDTQYF. In nucleotides, the CDR3 is TGTGCCAGCAGCGTAATGGGCTTCCTTGGTATTAGCACAGATACGCAGTATTTT. Filled out from reference TRBV9 and TRBJ2-3, the complete variable domain reads DSGVTQTPKHLITATGQRVTLRCSPRSGDLSVYWYQQSLDQGLQFLIQYYNGEERAKGNILERFSAQQFPDLHSELNLSSLELGDSALYFCASSVMGFLGISTDTQYFGPGTRLTVL.

The V and J genes are TRBV6-1 and TRBJ1-5; 8 bases map to TRBD1. CDR1 and CDR2 from the germline V gene are MNHNS and SASEGT. This CDR3 contains 16 residues. V gave up 4 bases and J gave up 7 bases; unmatched junction bases: 12. CDR3 sequence (DNA): TGTGCCAGCAGTGTGACCCAGGGGGCCTTGGCCCAGCCCCAGCATTTT. Protein: CASSVTQGALAQPQHF.

J is TRBJ2-7 and V is TRBV11-2; TRBD1 matches at 7 bases. Germline CDR1 is SGHAT and CDR2 is FQNNGV. J gave up 4 bases and V 1 base, and 1 base lay outside the gene matches. The CDR3 has 13 amino acids. CDR3 region: CASSLGTGYEQYF. DNA for the CDR3: TGTGCCAGCAGCTTAGGGACAGGATACGAGCAGTACTTC.

J is TRBJ2-7 and V is TRBV19, with D hard to call. From germline, CDR1 is LNHDA and CDR2 SQIVND (reference sequence). The length of the CDR3 is 12 residues. V lost 5 bases and J lost 3, with 8 bases in between. This CDR3 reads CASSSSSYEQYF. CDR3 nucleotides: TGTGCCAGTAGTTCCTCCAGCTACGAGCAGTACTTC.

The chain recombines TRBV7-9 with TRBJ1-1; 9 positions agree with TRBD1. V was pared by 4 bases and J by 5 bases, with 5 bases of the junction left unmatched. There are 14 residues in the CDR3. Germline lookup yields CDR1 SEHNR and CDR2 FQNEAQ (reference sequence). The CDR3 loop reads CASSSGTGSTEAFF. The CDR3, as DNA: TGTGCCAGCAGCTCCGGGACAGGGTCAACTGAAGCTTTCTTT.

This chain connects TRBV29-1 to TRBJ2-7; D possibly corresponds to TRBD1 (5 bases). V gave up 5 bases and J gave up 0 bases, with 14 bases separating them. Germline assignment: CDR1 SQVTM and CDR2 ANQGSEA. The CDR3 contains 14 residues. This chain's CDR3 is CSVSPGFASYEQYF. CDR3 nucleotides: TGCAGCGTTTCCCCAGGGTTTGCCTCCTACGAGCAGTACTTC.